This T cell receptor beta chain was sequenced during a study of blood T cells in healthy people across ages. Whole-study results and caveats: Roughly linearly, TCR beta diversity per million T cells fell as age increased.

PCR was performed a second time for roughly 7 to 11 cycles using a sample-barcoded 5' primer and a J-beta primer mix. Every cDNA molecule bore a tag from a template-switch adaptor containing 12 random nucleotides. Every sample gave at least 2.5 million paired-end reads containing CDR3. TCRdb used MiXCR to reprocess the 5' RACE reads, holding one entry per CDR3 protein. The sample has about 1.8 million distinct CDR3 sequences, 40% to 55% seen once. Concerning this clonotype: Antigen: not known.

The CDR3 contains 14 residues. CDR1 is SGHAT, CDR2 FQNNGV, per germline. V lost 7 bases to trimming and J lost 2 bases; unmatched junction nucleotides: 4. The TCR originated in a woman aged 40 to 49 in good health. The sequenced sample was blood. V is TRBV11-2 and J is TRBJ2-5; 10 bases are shared with TRBD2. The CDR3 loop is CASKPTSGQETQYF. The CDR3 DNA is TGTGCCAGCAAACCGACTAGCGGGCAAGAGACCCAGTACTTC.